Listed below are T cell receptor beta chains from one sample, sequenced in a study of neoadjuvant anti-PD-1 for oral cavity cancer. The protocol was immunoSEQ multiplex PCR, while the TCRdb copy is restricted to in-frame clones and leaves out a portion. The sample lists 9,500 to 15,000 clones; about 64% were seen once. The material sequenced was PBMCs, taken after nivolumab (anti-PD-1) treatment. The receptors were gathered from a person aged 40 to 85 with oral cavity squamous cell carcinoma. Each CDR3 is given with its conserved first and last residue. The D gene is left open where the match is weak.

>TRBJ2-7|TRBV19|-
CASSSKIQGMFYEQYF
>TRBJ1-1|TRBV7-9|-
CASSLNRGADTEAFF
>TRBJ2-7|TRBV11-2|-
CASSPMNRERRRTYEQYF
>TRBJ2-1|TRBV7-6|TRBD2
CASSLSQRGGLNEQFF
>TRBJ2-5|TRBV5-4|-
CASSLMGSQETQYF
>TRBJ1-2|TRBV2|TRBD1
CASSTTGGYGYTF
>TRBJ1-5|TRBV6-5|-
CASSPTARDQPQHF
>TRBJ2-4|TRBV7-9|-
CASSLALVTSLAKNIQYF
>TRBJ1-4|TRBV28|-
CASSRGGPGNEKLFF
>TRBJ2-1|TRBV10-3|-
CAISETGASPGNEQFF
>TRBJ1-2|TRBV6-1|-
CASTPTGFYGYTF
>TRBJ1-2|TRBV9|-
CASSGVGLRVYGYTF
>TRBJ1-1|TRBV5-1|-
CASNVTPLGTEAFF
>TRBJ1-2|TRBV5-1|TRBD1
CASSPHRGNVYTF
>TRBJ2-7|TRBV28|-
CASRPRGRTYEQYF
>TRBJ2-3|TRBV5-1|TRBD2
CASKLAGFTDTQYF
>TRBJ1-5|TRBV28|-
CASIHGWASINQPQHF
>TRBJ1-1|TRBV29-1|TRBD1
CSARRDSKNTEAFF
>TRBJ1-1|TRBV6-5|-
CASSLRGTEAFF
>TRBJ1-5|TRBV25-1|-
CASSATANQPQHF
>TRBJ2-7|TRBV5-1|-
CASSPDGYEQYF
>TRBJ2-1|TRBV6-9|-
CASKRAGKVYNEQFF
>TRBJ2-2|TRBV9|TRBD2
CASSVEAGGLYGELFF
>TRBJ2-5|TRBV19|-
CASSMGTSPETQYF
>TRBJ2-5|TRBV6-1|-
CASSRMGNKETQYF
>TRBJ1-5|TRBV2|TRBD1
CASKDRGLSNQPQHF
>TRBJ1-1|TRBV28|-
CASSPRYTEAFF
>TRBJ2-5|TRBV9|-
CASSTGSQQETQYF
>TRBJ2-2|TRBV15|-
CATSRDGAYTGELFF
>TRBJ2-1|TRBV5-4|-
CASSLVGAYNEQFF
>TRBJ2-1|TRBV7-8|TRBD2
CASSPTGTSGNEQFF
>TRBJ1-2|TRBV19|TRBD1
CASRPADREGYTF
>TRBJ2-1|TRBV29-1|-
CSVGYGTVFNEQFF
>TRBJ1-1|TRBV4-1|-
CASSQVWGWNQTEAFF
>TRBJ1-5|TRBV28|-
CASSLTQFQPQHF
>TRBJ2-7|TRBV6-5|TRBD1
CASSNGQDPYEQYF
>TRBJ1-3|TRBV30|-
CAWSAGPALSGNTIYF
>TRBJ1-1|TRBV9|-
CASSSTRGWNTEAFF
>TRBJ2-2|TRBV28|-
CASSRARLGLSNTGELFF
>TRBJ2-3|TRBV5-1|-
CASSLGGPTDTQYF
>TRBJ2-2|TRBV14|TRBD2
CASSLYRGLAGAGELFF
>TRBJ2-2|TRBV7-9|-
CASSLRGTGELFF
>TRBJ1-5|TRBV7-8|-
CASSPEGTGNQPQHF
>TRBJ2-7|TRBV7-2|TRBD2
CASSPRDYISYEQYF